This T cell receptor (beta chain) stems from a study of T cells after posttransplantation cyclophosphamide. As regards this clone: No antigen is known for it.

Study observations and caveats: TRB overlap between skin or GI tissue T cells and blood was limited.

Trimming took 2 bases from V and 2 from J; bases not matched to a gene: 6. Per the germline V gene, CDR1 is MNHEY and CDR2 is SVGAGI. The CDR3 covers 15 residues. The protocol was immunoSEQ multiplex PCR, while the TCRdb copy is restricted to in-frame clones and leaves out a portion. The sample lists roughly 49,000 clones, around 83% occurring once. Input material: PBMCs. This chain links TRBV6-5 with TRBJ2-7, with 7 bases identical to TRBD1. This clonotype was obtained from a man aged 25 to 40 with a blood cancer, CMV-positive, and with a related stem cell donor. The CDR3 coding sequence is TGTGCCAGCAGTTACGACGGGACAGCAGCCTACGAGCAGTACTTC. Encoded protein: CASSYDGTAAYEQYF.